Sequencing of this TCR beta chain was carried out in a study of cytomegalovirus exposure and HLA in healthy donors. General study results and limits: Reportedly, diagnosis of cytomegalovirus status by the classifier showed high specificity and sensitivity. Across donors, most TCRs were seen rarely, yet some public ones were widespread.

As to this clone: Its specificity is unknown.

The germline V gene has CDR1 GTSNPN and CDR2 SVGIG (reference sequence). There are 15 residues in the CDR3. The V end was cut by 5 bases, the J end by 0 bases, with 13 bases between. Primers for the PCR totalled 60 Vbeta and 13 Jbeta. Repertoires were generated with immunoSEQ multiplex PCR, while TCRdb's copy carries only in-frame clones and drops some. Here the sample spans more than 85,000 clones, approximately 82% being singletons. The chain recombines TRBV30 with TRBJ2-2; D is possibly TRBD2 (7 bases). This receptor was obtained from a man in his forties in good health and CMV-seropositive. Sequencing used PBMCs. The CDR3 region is CAWDRGGPNTGELFF. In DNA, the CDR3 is TGTGCCTGGGATCGCGGGGGCCCGAACACCGGGGAGCTGTTTTTT.